A single sample is the source of the 9 T cell receptor beta chains below, sequenced in a study of prognosis after radiotherapy for stage I lung cancer. Using two-round multiplex PCR, the authors amplified TCR beta CDR3 from genomic DNA. Gene-specific TRBV and TRBJ primers were used in PCR round one. TCRdb reprocessed the multiplex PCR reads with MiXCR, giving one entry per CDR3 protein. Among roughly 20,000 distinct CDR3 sequences listed, around 55% were seen once. Specimen: PBMCs, collected before or after stereotactic body radiation therapy (not recorded which). The receptor set was obtained from a donor over 45 with non-small cell lung cancer.

This clonotype was seen only once. This chain connects TRBV28 to TRBJ1-5; 8 bases match TRBD1. V shed 5 bases, J shed 5 bases, and the junction held 8 bases outside the gene matches. This CDR3 has 15 residues. CDR1 is MDHEN and CDR2 is SYDVKM in the germline V gene. The CDR3 is CASSTPGQGDQPQHF. As DNA, the CDR3 is TGTGCCAGCAGTACCCCCGGACAGGGCGATCAGCCCCAGCATTTT.

The CDR3 coding sequence is TGTGCCAGCAGTAACGGACGCCATGAAGCTTTCTTT. Its protein is CASSNGRHEAFF. The V gene is TRBV2, the J gene TRBJ1-1, with unresolved D. Deletions cut 5 bases from V and 7 bases from J, with 11 bases between. The CDR3 is 12 residues long. The germline CDR1 and CDR2 sequences are SNHLY and FYNNEI.

Many counts were recorded for this clonotype. The chain joins TRBV5-1 to TRBJ1-1, with TRBD1 as a possible D gene (5 bases). Germline CDR1 SGHRS, CDR2 YFSETQ. V was shortened by 4 bases and J by 0 bases, with 10 bases between the two germline ends. CDR3 length: 14 residues. For the CDR3, the DNA is TGCGCCAGCAGCCCTCGAGGGGTGAACACTGAAGCTTTCTTT. Its protein product is CASSPRGVNTEAFF.

Details on this clonotype: Likely a read error: the CDR3 ends without its conserved phenylalanine or tryptophan. This chain links TRBV30 with TRBJ2-2, with TRBD2 matching 10 bases. CDR3 length: 15 residues. V gave up 4 bases and J gave up 6 bases; unmatched junction bases: 8. CDR1 and CDR2 from the germline V gene are GTSNPN and SVGIG (reference sequence). The CDR3 loop reads CAWILAGGSAGELFS. In DNA, the CDR3 is TGTGCCTGGATTTTAGCGGGAGGATCGGCCGGGGAGCTGTTTTCT.

At least ten counts were recorded for this clonotype. The chain has TRBV3-1 and TRBJ2-5; possibly TRBD1 for D (6 bases). Germline V gene sequence: CDR1 LGHDT, CDR2 YNNKEL (reference sequence). The V end was cut by 3 bases, the J end by 4 bases, with 12 bases between. The CDR3 has 14 residues. CDR3 nucleotide sequence: TGTGCCAGCAGCCATGTGGACAGACCAGAGACCCAGTACTTC. Its protein is CASSHVDRPETQYF.

The chain is built from TRBV20-1 and TRBJ2-7; 7 bases are a match to TRBD2. The CDR3 sequence is 15 residues long. Germline loops: CDR1 DFQATT, CDR2 SNEGSKA (reference sequence). V shed 0 bases and J 4 bases; nucleotides not matched to a gene: 9. The CDR3 DNA sequence: TGCAGTGCTAGAGATCCGCGGGGGAAGGGGTACGAGCAGTACTTC. Translating gives CSARDPRGKGYEQYF.

V and J are TRBV9 and TRBJ2-1; 11 positions match TRBD2. This CDR3 spans 15 amino acids. Germline values: CDR1 SGDLS, CDR2 YYNGEE. Trimming removed 5 bases from V and 12 bases from J; junction bases left unmatched: 13. CDR3 DNA sequence: TGTGCCAGCAGAGAGACTAGCGGGAAGGGTGGTGGGCAGTTCTTC. Amino acids: CASRETSGKGGGQFF. The whole variable domain, remainder taken from reference TRBV9 and TRBJ2-1, is DSGVTQTPKHLITATGQRVTLRCSPRSGDLSVYWYQQSLDQGLQFLIQYYNGEERAKGNILERFSAQQFPDLHSELNLSSLELGDSALYFCASRETSGKGGGQFFGPGTRLTVL.

Ten or more counts support this clonotype. The chain is built from TRBV7-3 and TRBJ2-2; D call uncertain. V shed 5 bases and J shed 7 bases, with 8 bases lying between them. Germline CDR1 is SGHTA and CDR2 is FQGTGA. The CDR3 has 12 amino acids. CDR3 in DNA: TGTGCCAGCAGCACGACGGGCGGGGAGCTGTTTTTT. Its translation is CASSTTGGELFF. The whole variable domain, remainder taken from reference TRBV7-3 and TRBJ2-2, is GAGVSQTPSNKVTEKGKYVELRCDPISGHTALYWYRQSLGQGPEFLIYFQGTGAADDSGLPNDRFFAVRPEGSVSTLKIQRTERGDSAVYLCASSTTGGELFFGEGSRLTVL.

This clonotype was seen ten or more times. The chain combines TRBV6-1 with TRBJ1-1; 7 nucleotides line up with TRBD1. CDR1 and CDR2 from the germline V gene are MNHNS and SASEGT. The V segment lost 8 bases and the J segment 11 bases; nucleotides outside the gene matches: 11. The CDR3 has 12 residues. The CDR3 DNA sequence: TGTGCCAGCTTTAACGGGCAGGGGGGTGCTTTCTTT. Translating gives CASFNGQGGAFF.